This TCR beta chain was obtained from a study of T cell responses to AZD1222 COVID-19 vaccine (dated by TCRdb to about 2021). In terms of the full investigation: TCR sequencing covered roughly 230 trial participants: 200 to 220 given two doses of AZD1222 and 26 given two doses of MenACWY control vaccine. Trial participants were enrolled into age subgroups of 18-55, 56-69 and 70-plus years, which contained 148, 28 and 57 TCR-sequenced participants, respectively. General findings and caveats noted by the study authors: Participants were mostly white British, with more females than males. The authors suggested clonal diversity may have been underestimated. Conclusions about previously exposed vaccinees are limited because only 6 or 7 AZD1222 recipients were SARS-CoV-2 seropositive at baseline. Because no samples from the day 14 peak response were available, repertoires could be characterized only after the peak T cell response. The whole spike protein was spanned by vaccine-associated CD4 TCRs, and dominant responses were seen in regions 160-218 and 743-854. The 56-69-year group was small, and its depth increase did not reach significance, likely because of low power. Nearly half of unique spike-specific TCRs reportedly recognized epitopes outside regions mutated in the B.1.351 and B.1.1.7 variants. After two AZD1222 doses, spike-specific TCR breadth and depth were significantly higher than at day 0 and than in MenACWY recipients.

The CDR3 regions of human TCRbeta chains were analyzed by immunosequencing. For the original study's pipeline: TCRs in the repertoires were compared against a reference library of SARS-CoV-2-specific TCRs that had been generated with the MIRA antigen-specificity platform. Breadth meant the fraction of unique TCRs that were SARS-CoV-2-associated, whereas depth meant the fraction of total T cells that were SARS-CoV-2-associated. Using the MIRA data, every spike-specific TCR was mapped to the spike region that the TCR reacted to and assigned to either a CD4 or a CD8 class. Log10-transformed breadth and depth values were compared by one-way ANOVA with Sidak's multiple comparisons tests. TCRdb limited this immuneACCESS table to in-frame rearrangements with V and J called. A share of clones is missing; checked studies link under half to unresolved V genes, and the rest is unexplained. The D gene and trimming were derived from the DNA, and the V and J assignments and clone size from that table. The sample contains 120,000 or so clones, approximately 90% of them found a single time. The top ten constitute just over 4% of the sample.

In the case of this clone: The target of this receptor is not known. No base quality information exists; no much larger clone differs at one position.

The CDR3 starts with the cysteine, ends with the phenylalanine, and has 15 residues. Only the CDR3 DNA stays, 45 bases, in frame from base 1. CDR1 and CDR2 (SNHLY, FYNNEI) derive from the germline V gene. V and J are truncated by 4 bases and 5 bases respectively, leaving an intervening sequence of 15 bases. Explained via the paper, the time point label denotes: about 28 days (+/-7) after the second vaccine dose. According to the study, the label for this sample's treatment or condition signals: meningococcal conjugate vaccine given as trial control. The vaccinee samples were drawn from two UK trials, COV001 and COV002, one of which was a single-blind randomized controlled phase 2/3 trial testing AZD1222 (ChAdOx1 nCoV-19) in healthy adults. Trial participant PBMC samples were collected at day 0 and day 28 after the second dose for TCRbeta chain sequencing.

The source was peripheral blood, collected 28 days after the second dose of the MenACWY control vaccine. The receptor comes from an adult who received the MenACWY meningococcal vaccine as a control. The chain employs TRBV2 and TRBJ2-1; the D region possibly corresponds to TRBD2 (6 bases align). The base sequence is TGTGCCAGCAGTGTTGTCGGGACTTTTGACAATGAGCAGTTCTTC. Its translation is CASSVVGTFDNEQFF.